Listed below are T cell receptor beta chains from one sample, sequenced in a study of T cell responses to AZD1222 COVID-19 vaccine. Repertoires were generated with immunoSEQ multiplex PCR, while TCRdb's copy carries only in-frame clones and drops some. The sample has roughly 120,000 clones, roughly 89% seen once; the top ten hold more than 2%. This material consisted of peripheral blood, taken 28 days after the second AZD1222 dose. The receptors here all came from an adult who received the AZD1222 COVID-19 vaccine. The CDR3 runs from the conserved cysteine through the conserved F or W. D genes are given only for firm matches. Clone size is not always given. Where it is, it says once, few, many or a class for expanded clones.

clone size	D gene	J gene	V gene	CDR3 DNA	CDR3 protein
NA	NA	TRBJ1-1	TRBV4-2	TGTGCCAGCAGCCAAGAGGTCAACGCCCCCCCTGAAGCTTTCTTT	CASSQEVNAPPEAFF
few	TRBD1	TRBJ2-1	TRBV27	TGTGCCAGCAGTTGGGGTGGGACAGGCTACAATGAGCAGTTCTTC	CASSWGGTGYNEQFF
NA	NA	TRBJ2-3	TRBV12-5	TGTGCTAGTCGGCCGGCTGGCACAGATACGCAGTATTTT	CASRPAGTDTQYF
NA	TRBD1	TRBJ2-7	TRBV29-1	TGCAGCGTTTTGGACAGGGGATACGAGCAGTACTTC	CSVLDRGYEQYF
NA	TRBD1	TRBJ2-7	TRBV5-4	TGTGCCAGCAGCCGTACGACAGGGGCCTACTACGAGCAGTACTTC	CASSRTTGAYYEQYF
once	NA	TRBJ1-1	TRBV18	TGTGCCAGCTCATTGTCGGTGGAGCGCACTGAAGCTTTCTTT	CASSLSVERTEAFF
NA	NA	TRBJ2-7	TRBV20-1	TGCAGTGCTCGCACCGGCTACTTC	CSARTGYF
NA	TRBD1	TRBJ1-4	TRBV9	TGTGCCAGCAGCGTGGGACAGGGAATAGTAGAAAAACTGTTTTTT	CASSVGQGIVEKLFF
NA	TRBD1	TRBJ1-5	TRBV5-5	TGTGCCAGCAGCCCCGGGACAGCGGTTCAGCCCCAGCATTTT	CASSPGTAVQPQHF
NA	NA	TRBJ2-1	TRBV10-1	TGCGCCAGCAGTAAGGGGGGCCATCGGTTCTTC	CASSKGGHRFF
once	TRBD1	TRBJ2-2	TRBV5-1	TGCGCCAGCAGCGGGGGGACAGGGAACACCGGGGAGCTGTTTTTT	CASSGGTGNTGELFF
NA	NA	TRBJ1-1	TRBV15	TGTGCCACCCAGGAGGTTGTTACGAACACTGAAGCTTTCTTT	CATQEVVTNTEAFF
few	NA	TRBJ1-4	TRBV18	TGTGCCAGCTCACCACTGACATCAACTAATGAAAAACTGTTTTTT	CASSPLTSTNEKLFF
NA	NA	TRBJ2-5	TRBV18	TGTGCCAGCTCACCCGGGGCCGAAGAGACCCAGTACTTC	CASSPGAEETQYF
NA	NA	TRBJ2-2	TRBV6-5	TGTGCCAGCAGTTACTCGAGGCAGGGGAACACCGGGGAGCTGTTTTTT	CASSYSRQGNTGELFF
NA	TRBD1	TRBJ1-2	TRBV4-1	TGCGCCAGCAGCCAAGTTCTAGGGGGCGCGGGCTATGGCTACACCTTC	CASSQVLGGAGYGYTF
few	NA	TRBJ2-1	TRBV28	TGTGCCAGCAGTTCCCCTGACACCAATGAGCAGTTCTTC	CASSSPDTNEQFF
NA	NA	TRBJ2-1	TRBV3-1/TRBV3-2	TGTGCCAGCAGACAAGGAATAATCCAGTTCTTC	CASRQGIIQFF
NA	NA	TRBJ1-5	TRBV11-2	TGTGCCAGCAGCTTAGGGGTGGGTCAGCCCCAGCATTTT	CASSLGVGQPQHF
NA	TRBD1	TRBJ1-2	TRBV6-5	TGTGCCAGCAGTTACGGGACAGGGGCTGGCTACACCTTC	CASSYGTGAGYTF
NA	NA	TRBJ2-7	TRBV7-8	TGTGCCAGCAGCTTACACGGGGGTCGGTACGAGCAGTACTTC	CASSLHGGRYEQYF
NA	NA	TRBJ2-1	TRBV11-2	TGTGCCAGCAGCTTAAGCCCAAGCTCCTACAATGAGCAGTTCTTC	CASSLSPSSYNEQFF
NA	TRBD1	TRBJ1-6	TRBV28	TGTGCCAGCCGGTCCGAGGACAGGGAATATTCACCCCTCCACTTT	CASRSEDREYSPLHF
once	NA	TRBJ1-6	TRBV28	TGTGCCAGCAGTTTATGGGAAGGCTCCTATAATTCACCCCTCCACTTT	CASSLWEGSYNSPLHF
NA	TRBD1	TRBJ1-2	TRBV7-9	TGTGCCAGCAGCGTTCGACAGACAGGGCTGGATGGCTACACCTTC	CASSVRQTGLDGYTF
NA	NA	TRBJ2-7	TRBV19	TGTGCCAGTAGTATATATAGAAAAGAGTACGAGCAGTACTTC	CASSIYRKEYEQYF
NA	NA	TRBJ2-5	TRBV4-1	TGCGCCAGCAGCCGCTCTCTGACCGAAACGGAGACCCAGTACTTC	CASSRSLTETETQYF
NA	TRBD1	TRBJ1-4	TRBV29-1	TGCAGCGCACGGGACAGGGACATTGAAAAACTGTTTTTT	CSARDRDIEKLFF
NA	NA	TRBJ1-4	TRBV5-1	TGCGCCAGCAGGCCACTGACGGAGGATAATGAAAAACTGTTTTTT	CASRPLTEDNEKLFF
NA	TRBD1	TRBJ2-3	TRBV7-6	TGTGCCAGCAGCAGACAGGGGGGTACAGATACGCAGTATTTT	CASSRQGGTDTQYF
NA	TRBD1	TRBJ2-1	TRBV7-9	TGTGCCAGCAGCATTACAGGGGTCGAGCAGTTCTTC	CASSITGVEQFF
NA	NA	TRBJ1-5	TRBV18	TGTGCCAGCTCACCGAGCCAGGATCAGCCCCAGCATTTT	CASSPSQDQPQHF
NA	TRBD1	TRBJ1-2	TRBV2	TGTGCCAGCAGGGGGACAGGGATGGGCTATGGCTACACCTTC	CASRGTGMGYGYTF
NA	NA	TRBJ1-2	TRBV11-2	TGTGCCAGCAGCTTAGATCTGGACATTAAGGGCTACACCTTC	CASSLDLDIKGYTF
NA	TRBD1	TRBJ1-5	TRBV19	TGTGCCAGCTTTCGGACAGGGGGCGCAAACAATCAGCCCCAGCATTTT	CASFRTGGANNQPQHF
NA	NA	TRBJ1-4	TRBV7-6	TGTGCCAGCAGCTTAGCTTCACAGGGAACTAATGAAAAACTGTTTTTT	CASSLASQGTNEKLFF
NA	NA	TRBJ1-4	TRBV5-6	TGTGCCAGCAGCCGGGGAGGTGAAAAACTGTTTTTT	CASSRGGEKLFF
NA	TRBD1	TRBJ2-4	TRBV12-3/TRBV12-4	TGTGCCAGCAGAGTAAGGGACAGAGACATTCAGTACTTC	CASRVRDRDIQYF
NA	NA	TRBJ2-1	TRBV4-3	TGCGCCAGCAGCCAAGAAACGGGGTTCTACAATGAGCAGTTCTTC	CASSQETGFYNEQFF
NA	NA	TRBJ1-2	TRBV28	TGTGCCAGCAGTTTACCCAGGACAGCCCCCTATGGCTACACCTTC	CASSLPRTAPYGYTF
NA	NA	TRBJ2-5	TRBV5-1	TGCGCCAGCAGCTTGGCCGGGGGGCTTCGGTACCAAGAGACCCAGTACTTC	CASSLAGGLRYQETQYF
NA	NA	TRBJ1-3	TRBV11-3	TGTGCCAGCAGCTACGGACAGAACACCATATATTTT	CASSYGQNTIYF
NA	TRBD2	TRBJ2-7	TRBV27	TGTGCCAGCGGTGTTTACTGGGGAGCGGGAATCTACGAGCAGTACTTC	CASGVYWGAGIYEQYF